The T cell receptor beta chain described here comes from a study of CXCR3-negative and CXCR3-positive naive CD8 T cells. For this clonotype: The target antigen is unknown.

Regarding the study as a whole: The study found CXCR3 expression partially decreased after cryopreservation and ran most assays on fresh PBMCs. Both naive subsets showed comparably high diversity, and memory CD8+ cells showed much lower diversity.

Germline V gene lookup returns CDR1 LGHNA and CDR2 YSLEER. The CDR3 loop spans 16 amino acids. In preparing the TRB cDNA libraries, 5' RACE with UMI labels was used. Reprocessing the 5' RACE reads, TCRdb reports a single entry for every CDR3 protein and omits DNA. The table counts 100,000 to 150,000 distinct CDR3 sequences; about 0.44% lies in the top ten. Sorting yielded triplicates of roughly 310,000 cells for each CD8+ T cell subset. V usage is TRBV4-3 and J usage is TRBJ2-1; as DNA is missing, the TRBD1 call by TCRdb cannot be tested. This clonotype was sampled from a human donor in good health. Some clones in this sample may be carry-over from other donors' samples. The sequenced material came from naive CXCR3- CD8+ T cells from blood. Subset here: CD45RO-CCR7+CD27+CD95- naive CD8+ T cells lacking CXCR3 (TNR3-). CDR3 protein: CASSQDYRLSYNEQFF.